This T cell receptor (beta chain) was sequenced during a study of T cell repertoires in cytomegalovirus infection. Study as a whole: Use of recently identified HLA-C-restricted and well-studied HLA-B-restricted CMV epitopes was part of the study. CMV infection together with matching HLA type was indicated by public TCR beta signatures.

Trimming stripped 4 bases from V and 10 bases from J, with 11 bases between. The CDR3 runs to 12 residues. Germline assignment: CDR1 SEHNR and CDR2 FQNEAQ (reference sequence). Findings and caveats of the study: Public TCR beta family frequency separated CMV-and-HLA carriers, including in an independent cohort. HLA-C-restricted CMV-specific TCR beta clonotypes were dominant in the ex vivo response.

As regards this clonotype: The antigen is not known.

TCRdb reprocessed the reads with MiXCR, giving one entry per CDR3 protein. The sample has around 200,000 distinct CDR3 sequences, 35% to 40% seen once. This TCR came from a human donor in good health (CMV status not recorded). Some clones in this sample may be carry-over from other donors' samples. The sample consisted of CD8+ T cells from cultured PBMCs, taken from culture after CMV antigen stimulation. The V call is TRBV7-9, the J call TRBJ2-1; D is undetermined. The CDR3 DNA sequence: TGTGCCAGCAGCTCGACCCCGAAAGAGCAGTTCTTC. This gives the protein CASSSTPKEQFF.